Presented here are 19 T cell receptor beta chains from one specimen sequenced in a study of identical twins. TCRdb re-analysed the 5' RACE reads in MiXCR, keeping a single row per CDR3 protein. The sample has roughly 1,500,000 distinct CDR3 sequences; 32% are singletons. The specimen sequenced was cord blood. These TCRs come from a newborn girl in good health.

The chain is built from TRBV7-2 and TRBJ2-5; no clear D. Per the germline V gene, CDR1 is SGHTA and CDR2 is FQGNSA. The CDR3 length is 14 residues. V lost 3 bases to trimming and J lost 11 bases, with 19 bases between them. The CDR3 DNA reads TGTGCCAGCAGCTTGGTACCGTCCCGCAATGAGCAGTACTTC. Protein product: CASSLVPSRNEQYF.

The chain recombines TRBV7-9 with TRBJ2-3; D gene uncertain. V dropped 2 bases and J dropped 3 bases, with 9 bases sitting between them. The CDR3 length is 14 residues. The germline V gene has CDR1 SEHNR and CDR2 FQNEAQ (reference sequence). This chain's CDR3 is CASSLTKKTDTQYF. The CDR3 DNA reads TGTGCCAGCAGCTTAACTAAGAAAACAGATACGCAGTATTTT.

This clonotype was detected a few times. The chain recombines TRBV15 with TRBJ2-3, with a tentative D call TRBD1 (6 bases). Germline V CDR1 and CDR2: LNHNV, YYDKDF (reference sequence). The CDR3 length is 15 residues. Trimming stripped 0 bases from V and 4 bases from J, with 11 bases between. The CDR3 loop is CATSRENRDADTQYF. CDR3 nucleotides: TGTGCCACCAGCAGAGAAAACAGGGACGCAGATACGCAGTATTTT.

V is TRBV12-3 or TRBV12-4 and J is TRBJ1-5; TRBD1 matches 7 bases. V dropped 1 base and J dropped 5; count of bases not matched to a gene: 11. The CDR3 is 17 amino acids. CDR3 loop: CASSLEGPGQPDQPQHF. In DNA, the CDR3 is TGTGCCAGCAGTTTAGAGGGCCCGGGACAGCCTGATCAGCCCCAGCATTTT.

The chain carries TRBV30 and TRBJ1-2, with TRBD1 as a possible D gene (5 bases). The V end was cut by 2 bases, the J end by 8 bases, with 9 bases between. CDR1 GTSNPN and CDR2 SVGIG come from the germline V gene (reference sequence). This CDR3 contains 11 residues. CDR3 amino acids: CAWSRGVGYTF. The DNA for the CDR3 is TGTGCCTGGAGTAGAGGGGTGGGCTACACCTTC. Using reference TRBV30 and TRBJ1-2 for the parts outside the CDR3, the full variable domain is SQTIHQWPATLVQPVGSPLSLECTVEGTSNPNLYWYRQAAGRGLQLLFYSVGIGQISSEVPQNLSASRPQDRQFILSSKKLLLSDSGFYLCAWSRGVGYTFGSGTRLTVV.

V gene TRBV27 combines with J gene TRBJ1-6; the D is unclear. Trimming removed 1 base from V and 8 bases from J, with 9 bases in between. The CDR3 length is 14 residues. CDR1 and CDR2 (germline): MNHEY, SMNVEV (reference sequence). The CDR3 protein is CASSLFGRDSPLHF. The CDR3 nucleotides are TGTGCCAGCAGTTTATTCGGCAGAGATTCACCCCTCCACTTT.

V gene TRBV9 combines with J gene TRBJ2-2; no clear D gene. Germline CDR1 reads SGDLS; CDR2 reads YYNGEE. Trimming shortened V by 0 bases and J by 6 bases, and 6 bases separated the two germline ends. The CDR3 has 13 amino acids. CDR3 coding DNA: TGTGCCAGCAGCGTAGTGAGCCCCGGGGAGCTGTTTTTT. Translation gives CASSVVSPGELFF.

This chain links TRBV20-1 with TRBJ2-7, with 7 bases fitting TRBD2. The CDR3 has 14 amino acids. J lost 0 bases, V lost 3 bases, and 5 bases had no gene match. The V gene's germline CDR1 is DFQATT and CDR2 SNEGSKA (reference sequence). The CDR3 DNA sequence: TGCAGTGCTAGCCCTAGCGGCCCCTCCTACGAGCAGTACTTC. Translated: CSASPSGPSYEQYF.

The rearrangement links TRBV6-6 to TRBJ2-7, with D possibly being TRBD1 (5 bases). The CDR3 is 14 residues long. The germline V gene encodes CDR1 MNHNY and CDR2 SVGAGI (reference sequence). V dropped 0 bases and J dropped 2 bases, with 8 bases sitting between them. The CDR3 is CASSYSGLPYEQYF. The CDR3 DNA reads TGTGCCAGCAGTTACTCGGGGCTTCCCTACGAGCAGTACTTC.

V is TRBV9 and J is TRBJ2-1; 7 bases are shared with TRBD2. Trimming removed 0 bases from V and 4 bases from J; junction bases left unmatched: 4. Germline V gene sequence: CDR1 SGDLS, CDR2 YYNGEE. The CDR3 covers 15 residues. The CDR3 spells CASSVDAGAYNEQFF. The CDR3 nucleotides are TGTGCCAGCAGCGTAGACGCGGGAGCATACAATGAGCAGTTCTTC.

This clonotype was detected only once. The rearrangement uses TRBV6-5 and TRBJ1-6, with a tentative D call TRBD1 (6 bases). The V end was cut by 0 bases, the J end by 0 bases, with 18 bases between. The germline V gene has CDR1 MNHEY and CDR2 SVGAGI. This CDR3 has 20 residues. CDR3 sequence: CASSYSQRDTLSSYNSPLHF. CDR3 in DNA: TGTGCCAGCAGTTACTCCCAACGGGACACTTTGAGCTCCTATAATTCACCCCTCCACTTT.

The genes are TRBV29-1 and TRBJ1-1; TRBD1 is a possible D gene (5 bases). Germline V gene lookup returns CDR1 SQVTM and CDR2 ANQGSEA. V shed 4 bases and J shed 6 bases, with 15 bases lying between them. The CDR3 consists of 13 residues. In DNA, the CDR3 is TGCAGCGTTGTCAGGGCGTTGTCGGCTGAAGCTTTCTTT. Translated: CSVVRALSAEAFF.

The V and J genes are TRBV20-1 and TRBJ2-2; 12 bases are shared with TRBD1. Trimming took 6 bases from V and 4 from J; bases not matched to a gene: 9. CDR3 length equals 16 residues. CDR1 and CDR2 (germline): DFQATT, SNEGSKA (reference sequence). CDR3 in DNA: TGCAGTGCCCAGACCCGGGACAGGGGGCTCACCGGGGAGCTGTTTTTT. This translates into CSAQTRDRGLTGELFF.

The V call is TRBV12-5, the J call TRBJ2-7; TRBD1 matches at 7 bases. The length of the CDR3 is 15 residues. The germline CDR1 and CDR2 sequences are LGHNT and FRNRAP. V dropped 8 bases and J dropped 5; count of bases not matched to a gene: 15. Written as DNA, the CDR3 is TGTGCTAGTCCCCAACGACAAATGACAGGGAACGAGCAGTACTTC. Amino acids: CASPQRQMTGNEQYF.

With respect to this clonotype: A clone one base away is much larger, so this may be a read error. CDR3 loop: CACSFTRTDTQYF. CDR3 sequence (DNA): TGTGCCTGCAGTTTTACCCGCACAGATACGCAGTATTTT. This chain links TRBV27 with TRBJ2-3; D not resolved. The CDR3 covers 13 residues. Germline assignment: CDR1 MNHEY and CDR2 SMNVEV (reference sequence).

CDR3 coding DNA: TGTGCCAGCAGTGAATCTTTGAGTTGGCGGACTCTGGGCGATGAGCAGTTCTTC. Translation: CASSESLSWRTLGDEQFF. This rearrangement joins TRBV25-1 to TRBJ2-1; D might be TRBD2 (5 bases). The CDR3 length is 18 residues. The germline V gene encodes CDR1 MGHDK and CDR2 SYGVNS. Trimming shortened V by 1 base and J by 8 bases, and 24 bases separated the two germline ends.

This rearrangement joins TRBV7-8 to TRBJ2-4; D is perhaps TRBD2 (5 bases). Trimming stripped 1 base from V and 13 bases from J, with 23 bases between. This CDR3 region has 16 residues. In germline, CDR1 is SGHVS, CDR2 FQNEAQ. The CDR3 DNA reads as TGTGCCAGCAGCTTAGTAGGCCGAGCTGCCGCGGGTGAGCAGTACTTC. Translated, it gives CASSLVGRAAAGEQYF.

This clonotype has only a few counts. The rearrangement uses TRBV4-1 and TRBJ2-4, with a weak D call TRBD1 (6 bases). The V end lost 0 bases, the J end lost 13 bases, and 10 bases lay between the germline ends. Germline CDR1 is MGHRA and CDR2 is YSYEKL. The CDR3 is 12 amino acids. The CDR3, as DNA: TGCGCCAGCAGCCAAGATTTGGACAGACAGTACTTC. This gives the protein CASSQDLDRQYF.

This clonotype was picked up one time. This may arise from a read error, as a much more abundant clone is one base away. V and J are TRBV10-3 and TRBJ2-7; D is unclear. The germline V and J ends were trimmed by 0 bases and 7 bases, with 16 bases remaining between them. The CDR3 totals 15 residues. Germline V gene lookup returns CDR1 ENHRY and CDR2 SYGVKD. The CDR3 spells CAISESGLGYNEQYF. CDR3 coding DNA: TGTGCCATCAGTGAGTCCGGGCTAGGTTACAATGAGCAGTACTTC.